This T cell receptor (beta chain) was retrieved from a study of T-cell memory formation after mild COVID-19. TCRdb fed the 5' RACE reads into MiXCR, producing one record per CDR3 protein. The sample has approximately 430,000 distinct CDR3 sequences, around a quarter seen once. This clonotype was counted many times. Losses at the gene ends were 6 bases for V and 6 bases for J; bases not matched to a gene: 13. Germline V lookup: CDR1 MNHEY, CDR2 SVGAGI. The CDR3 sequence is 17 residues long. The V gene is TRBV6-5, the J gene TRBJ2-2, with 10 nucleotides matching TRBD1. This clonotype originated in an adult woman who had mild COVID-19 (a few samples of this study predate the infection). Cell type and time point are not known. The specimen sequenced was PBMCs or a T cell subset sorted from them (not recorded which). CDR3 sequence (DNA): TGTGCCAGCAGGCTATCTCCGGGACAGGGGTTCCCCGGGGAGCTGTTTTTT. The encoded protein is CASRLSPGQGFPGELFF.